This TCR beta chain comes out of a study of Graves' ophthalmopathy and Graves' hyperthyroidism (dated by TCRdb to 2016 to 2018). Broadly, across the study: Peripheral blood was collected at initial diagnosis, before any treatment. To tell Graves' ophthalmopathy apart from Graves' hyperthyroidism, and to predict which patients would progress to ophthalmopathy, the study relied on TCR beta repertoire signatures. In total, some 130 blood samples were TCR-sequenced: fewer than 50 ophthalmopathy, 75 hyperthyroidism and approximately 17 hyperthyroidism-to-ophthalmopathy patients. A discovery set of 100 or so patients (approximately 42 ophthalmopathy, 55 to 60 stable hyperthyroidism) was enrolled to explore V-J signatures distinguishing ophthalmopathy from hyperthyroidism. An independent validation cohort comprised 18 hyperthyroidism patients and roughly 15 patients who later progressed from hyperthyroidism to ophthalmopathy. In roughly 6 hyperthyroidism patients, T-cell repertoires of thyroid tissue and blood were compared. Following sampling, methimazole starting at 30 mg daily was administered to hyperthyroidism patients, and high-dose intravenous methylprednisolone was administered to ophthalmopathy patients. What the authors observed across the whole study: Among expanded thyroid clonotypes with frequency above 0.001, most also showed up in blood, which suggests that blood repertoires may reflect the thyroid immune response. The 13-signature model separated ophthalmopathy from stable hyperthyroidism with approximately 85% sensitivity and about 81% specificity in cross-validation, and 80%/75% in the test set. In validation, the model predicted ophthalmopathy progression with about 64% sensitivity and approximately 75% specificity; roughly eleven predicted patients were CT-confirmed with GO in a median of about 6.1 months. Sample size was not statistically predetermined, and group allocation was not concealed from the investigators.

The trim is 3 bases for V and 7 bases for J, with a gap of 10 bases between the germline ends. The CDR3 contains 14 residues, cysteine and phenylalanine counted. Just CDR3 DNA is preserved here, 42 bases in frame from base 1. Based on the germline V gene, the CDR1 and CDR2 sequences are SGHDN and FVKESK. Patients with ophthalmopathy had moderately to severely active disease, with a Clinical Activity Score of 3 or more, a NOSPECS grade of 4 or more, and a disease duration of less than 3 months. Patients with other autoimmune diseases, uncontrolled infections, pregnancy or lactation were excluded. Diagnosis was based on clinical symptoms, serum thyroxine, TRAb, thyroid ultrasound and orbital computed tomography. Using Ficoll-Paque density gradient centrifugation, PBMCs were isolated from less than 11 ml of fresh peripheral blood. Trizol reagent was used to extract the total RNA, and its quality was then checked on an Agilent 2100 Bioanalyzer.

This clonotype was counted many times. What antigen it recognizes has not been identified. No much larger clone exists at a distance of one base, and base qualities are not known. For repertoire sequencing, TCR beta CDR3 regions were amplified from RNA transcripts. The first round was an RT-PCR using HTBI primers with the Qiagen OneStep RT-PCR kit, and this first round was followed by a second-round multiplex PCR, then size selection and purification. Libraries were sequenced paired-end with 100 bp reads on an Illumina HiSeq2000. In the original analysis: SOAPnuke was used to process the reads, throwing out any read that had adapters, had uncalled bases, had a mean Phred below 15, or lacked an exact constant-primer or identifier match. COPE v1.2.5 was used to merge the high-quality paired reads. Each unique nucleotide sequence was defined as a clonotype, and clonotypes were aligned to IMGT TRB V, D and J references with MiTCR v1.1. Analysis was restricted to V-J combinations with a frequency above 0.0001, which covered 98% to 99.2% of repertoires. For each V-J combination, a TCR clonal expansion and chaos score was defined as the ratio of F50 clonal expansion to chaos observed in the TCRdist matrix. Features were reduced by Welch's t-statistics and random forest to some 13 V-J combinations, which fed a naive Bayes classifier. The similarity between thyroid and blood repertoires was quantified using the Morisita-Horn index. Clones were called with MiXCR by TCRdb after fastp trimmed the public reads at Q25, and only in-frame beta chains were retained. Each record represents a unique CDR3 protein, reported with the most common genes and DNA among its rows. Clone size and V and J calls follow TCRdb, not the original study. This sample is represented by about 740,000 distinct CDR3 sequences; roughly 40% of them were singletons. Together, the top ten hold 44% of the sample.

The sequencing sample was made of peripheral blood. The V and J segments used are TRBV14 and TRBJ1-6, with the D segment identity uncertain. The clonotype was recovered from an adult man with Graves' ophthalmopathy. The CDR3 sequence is CASSHDVANSPLHF. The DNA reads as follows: TGTGCCAGCAGCCATGACGTAGCGAATTCACCCCTCCACTTT.